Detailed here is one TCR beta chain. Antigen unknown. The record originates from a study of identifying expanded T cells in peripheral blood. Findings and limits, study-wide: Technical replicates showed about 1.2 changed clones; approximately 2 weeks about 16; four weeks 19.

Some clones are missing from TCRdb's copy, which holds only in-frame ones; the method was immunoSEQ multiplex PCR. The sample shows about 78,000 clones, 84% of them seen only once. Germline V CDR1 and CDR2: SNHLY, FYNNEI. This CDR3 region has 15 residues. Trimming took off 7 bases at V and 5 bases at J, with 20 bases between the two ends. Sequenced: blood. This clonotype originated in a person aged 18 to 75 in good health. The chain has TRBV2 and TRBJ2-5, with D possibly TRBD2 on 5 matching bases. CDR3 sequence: CASTATPLEAETQYF. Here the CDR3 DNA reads TGTGCCAGCACCGCGACTCCCCTGGAGGCGGAGACCCAGTACTTC. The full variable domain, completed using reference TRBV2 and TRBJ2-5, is EPEVTQTPSHQVTQMGQEVILRCVPISNHLYFYWYRQILGQKVEFLVSFYNNEISEKSEIFDDQFSVERPDGSNFTLKIRSTKLEDSAMYFCASTATPLEAETQYFGPGTRLLVL.